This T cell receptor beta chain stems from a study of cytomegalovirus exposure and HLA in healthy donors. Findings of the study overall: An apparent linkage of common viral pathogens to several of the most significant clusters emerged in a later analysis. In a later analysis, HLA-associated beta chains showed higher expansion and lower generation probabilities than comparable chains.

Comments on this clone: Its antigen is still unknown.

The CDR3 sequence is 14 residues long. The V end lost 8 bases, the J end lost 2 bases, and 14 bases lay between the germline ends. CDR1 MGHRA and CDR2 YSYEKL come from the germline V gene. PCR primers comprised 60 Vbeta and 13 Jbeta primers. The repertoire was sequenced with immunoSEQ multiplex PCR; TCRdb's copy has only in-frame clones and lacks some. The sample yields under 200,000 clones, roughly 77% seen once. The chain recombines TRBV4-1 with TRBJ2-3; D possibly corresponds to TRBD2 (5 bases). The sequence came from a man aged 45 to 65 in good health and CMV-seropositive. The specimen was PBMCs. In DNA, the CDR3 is TGCGCCAGCGCCGGAGGAGGTAACACAGATACGCAGTATTTT. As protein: CASAGGGNTDTQYF.